These 15 T cell receptor beta chains were all obtained from the same sample, sequenced in a study of T cell repertoires in cytomegalovirus infection. TCRdb recomputed calls from the reads with MiXCR, one row per CDR3 protein. Seen here are approximately 190,000 distinct CDR3 sequences, 28% observed once, and the top ten hold around 29%. Sequencing used PBMCs. The source of these receptors is a human donor in good health (CMV status not recorded). Some clones in this sample may be carry-over from other donors' samples.

The chain joins TRBV5-1 to TRBJ1-1, with D maybe TRBD1 (5 bases). Per the germline V gene, CDR1 is SGHRS and CDR2 is YFSETQ. This CDR3 comprises 15 residues. V was shortened by 0 bases and J by 6 bases, with 15 bases between the two germline ends. The CDR3 region has the DNA TGCGCCAGCAGCTTGGATGGGGCCCTGGGCGCTGAAGCTTTCTTT. Protein sequence: CASSLDGALGAEAFF.

In its sample, this clonotype was seen many times. V is TRBV7-2 and J is TRBJ1-4; no reliable D call. V lost 1 base to trimming and J lost 6 bases, with 3 bases between them. CDR1 is SGHTA and CDR2 is FQGNSA in the germline V gene. The CDR3 covers 12 residues. The CDR3 protein is CASSLEDEKLFF. The CDR3 nucleotides are TGTGCCAGCAGCTTAGAAGATGAAAAACTGTTTTTT.

J is TRBJ1-2 and V is TRBV25-1; D not certain. The V end lost 4 bases, the J end lost 1 base, and 10 bases lay between the germline ends. Germline loops: CDR1 MGHDK, CDR2 SYGVNS. The CDR3 is made up of 14 amino acids. This chain's CDR3 is CASSAVRNNYGYTF. CDR3 sequence (DNA): TGTGCCAGCAGTGCAGTCAGAAATAACTATGGCTACACCTTC.

This chain joins TRBV15 and TRBJ2-1; weak D call: TRBD2 (6 bases). The CDR3 has 13 residues. V lost 6 bases, J lost 7 bases, and 13 bases lay in between. In germline, CDR1 is LNHNV, CDR2 YYDKDF (reference sequence). The CDR3 is CATRGGGRNEQFF. In nucleotides, the CDR3 is TGTGCCACCAGAGGAGGAGGGAGAAATGAGCAGTTCTTC.

The chain couples TRBV7-9 to TRBJ1-1, with TRBD1 as a possible D gene (6 bases). CDR3 size: 15 residues. Trimming pared 10 bases from V and 0 bases from J, leaving 18 bases between. Germline V gene lookup returns CDR1 SEHNR and CDR2 FQNEAQ (reference sequence). The CDR3 spells CATKRGGAMNTEAFF. CDR3 nucleotide sequence: TGTGCCACCAAGAGGGGGGGGGCCATGAACACTGAAGCTTTCTTT.

This chain uses TRBV5-1 with TRBJ1-1; D possibly corresponds to TRBD1 (5 bases). V dropped 0 bases and J dropped 5 bases, with 14 bases sitting between them. Per germline, CDR1 SGHRS and CDR2 YFSETQ. The CDR3 runs to 15 residues. CDR3: CASSLAVGGLTEAFF. Written as DNA, the CDR3 is TGCGCCAGCAGCTTGGCCGTCGGGGGTTTGACTGAAGCTTTCTTT.

V gene TRBV7-3 combines with J gene TRBJ2-3; possible D gene TRBD2, 7 bases. Germline lookup yields CDR1 SGHTA and CDR2 FQGTGA. Trimming took 2 bases from V and 7 from J, leaving 13 bases between them. The CDR3 covers 14 residues. The CDR3 coding sequence is TGTGCCAGCAGCTTAGGGGAGGGACACCATACGCAGTATTTT. This codes for CASSLGEGHHTQYF.

This clonotype was detected a few times. The chain links TRBV2 to TRBJ2-7; D remains unclear. The CDR3 spans 10 residues. Germline V gene lookup returns CDR1 SNHLY and CDR2 FYNNEI. Trimming took off 6 bases at V and 2 bases at J, with 2 bases between the two ends. This chain's CDR3 is CASRPYEQYF. DNA of the CDR3: TGTGCCAGCAGGCCCTACGAGCAGTACTTC.

The CDR3 region has the DNA TGTGCCAGCGGCTCCTCCGCCTTCACTGAAGCTTTCTTT. This codes for CASGSSAFTEAFF. The V and J genes are TRBV12-3 or TRBV12-4 and TRBJ1-1; D unresolved. The length of the CDR3 is 13 residues. Trimming shortened V by 8 bases and J by 4 bases, and 14 bases separated the two germline ends.

This clonotype was seen only a few times. The rearrangement joins TRBV29-1 to TRBJ1-2; D is possibly TRBD1 (5 bases). CDR1 and CDR2 (germline): SQVTM, ANQGSEA. Between the trimmed V and J ends, which lost 6 bases and 8 bases, there was a span of 19 bases. The CDR3 sequence is 13 residues long. CDR3 protein: CSVATVTSGGYTF. Written as DNA, the CDR3 is TGCAGCGTAGCGACGGTCACCTCAGGGGGCTACACCTTC.

This chain connects TRBV14 to TRBJ2-1, with 10 bases lining up with TRBD2. With 1 base clipped from V and 1 base from J, the junction kept 13 bases outside the gene matches. The CDR3 contains 20 residues. In germline, CDR1 is SGHDN, CDR2 FVKESK. For the CDR3, the DNA is TGTGCCAGCAGCCAAGCCTCGCTAGCGGGGGCCCTCCGATCCTACAATGAGCAGTTCTTC. Protein: CASSQASLAGALRSYNEQFF.

This clonotype was seen a handful of times. V and J are TRBV12-3 or TRBV12-4 and TRBJ1-1, with D unclear. V was pared by 7 bases and J by 5 bases, with 17 bases between. The CDR3 loop spans 14 amino acids. The CDR3 nucleotides are TGTGCCAGCACCCCCGGCCCTAGTGTTACTGAAGCTTTCTTT. Translating gives CASTPGPSVTEAFF.

The chain links TRBV7-8 to TRBJ2-1; D gene ambiguous. Germline V lookup: CDR1 SGHVS, CDR2 FQNEAQ. With 5 bases removed from V and 5 bases from J, the gap between germline ends came to 25 bases. This CDR3 spans 18 amino acids. The CDR3 nucleotides are TGTGCCAGCAGCCCTAAGCATTGGGGAAGGGAATGGGACAATGAGCAGTTCTTC. It encodes CASSPKHWGREWDNEQFF.

The chain has TRBV29-1 and TRBJ1-4; D is undetermined. The V end was cut by 6 bases, the J end by 8 bases, with 16 bases between. The CDR3 runs 13 residues. Germline CDR1 is SQVTM and CDR2 is ANQGSEA. Here the CDR3 reads CSVPGPLGEKLFF. CDR3 nucleotide sequence: TGCAGCGTACCCGGGCCCTTAGGAGAAAAACTGTTTTTT. The full variable domain, its missing parts supplied by reference TRBV29-1 and TRBJ1-4, is SAVISQKPSRDICQRGTSLTIQCQVDSQVTMMFWYRQQPGQSLTLIATANQGSEATYESGFVIDKFPISRPNLTFSTLTVSNMSPEDSSIYLCSVPGPLGEKLFFGSGTQLSVL.

In its sample, this clonotype was seen many times. The V and J genes are TRBV7-8 and TRBJ1-2; D gene ambiguous. The CDR3 is made up of 15 amino acids. Deletions cut 7 bases from V and 3 bases from J, with 18 bases between. The germline gives CDR1 SGHVS, CDR2 FQNEAQ. This chain's CDR3 is CASTNDKVWDYGYTF. As DNA, the CDR3 is TGTGCCAGCACCAACGACAAGGTGTGGGACTATGGCTACACCTTC.